These 4 T cell receptor beta chains were sequenced from one sample in a study of control samples from healthy donors and cancer patients. Only in-frame clones appear in the TCRdb table, and some are missing; sequencing was by immunoSEQ multiplex PCR. The table records some 130,000 clones, about 95% of them present only once. Sequenced: blood. The receptors come from a man aged 25-45 years in good health.

V is TRBV18 and J is TRBJ1-1, with D unclear. V was clipped by 3 bases and J by 6 bases, with 17 bases between them. Germline CDR1 KGHSH, CDR2 LQKENI. This CDR3 is built from 15 residues. CDR3 sequence (DNA): TGTGCCAGCTCACCTCTTCTTAGTGGAACACCTGAAGCTTTCTTT. This gives the protein CASSPLLSGTPEAFF.

This chain uses TRBV2 with TRBJ1-2; TRBD1 agrees at 11 bases. The length of the CDR3 is 14 residues. V lost 6 bases, J lost 8 bases, and 8 bases stayed unmatched. CDR1 is SNHLY and CDR2 is FYNNEI in the germline V gene. The CDR3 region is CASSPGQGAKGYTF. Written as DNA, the CDR3 is TGTGCCAGCAGCCCCGGACAGGGGGCGAAGGGCTACACCTTC.

The J gene is TRBJ1-5, the V gene TRBV12-3 or TRBV12-4; tentatively, D is TRBD1 (6 bases). The CDR3 spans 13 residues. The V gene lost 7 bases and the J gene lost 7 bases, with 14 bases spanning the gap. Here the CDR3 DNA reads TGTGCCAGCACCAGGGGAACGGAGCAGCCCCAGCATTTT. Its translation is CASTRGTEQPQHF.

V and J are TRBV2 and TRBJ2-3; unclear D gene. Trimming removed 8 bases at V and 0 bases at J, with 9 bases between. This CDR3 comprises 13 residues. Germline loops: CDR1 SNHLY, CDR2 FYNNEI. The CDR3 region is CASCQPSTDTQYF. The CDR3, as DNA: TGTGCCAGCTGTCAGCCTAGCACAGATACGCAGTATTTT.